These T cell receptor beta chains were read from a single sample in a study of blood T cell repertoires in COVID-19. Sequencing was performed with immunoSEQ multiplex PCR; in TCRdb, only in-frame clones are kept and a portion is missing. The sample gives under 150,000 clones, 70% to 90% of which show up once; roughly 3.5% is in the top ten. The specimen was peripheral blood. All receptors come from a middle-aged man with acute or convalescent COVID-19. The conserved cysteine and the conserved F or W are not part of the CDR3 here. The D gene is left open where the match is weak. Size tells how often a clone was seen (once, few, many) or the class of an expanded clone, and some rows leave it out.

J gene: TRBJ1-1; V gene: TRBV14; clone size: -; D gene: -; CDR3 protein: ASSQGTFTEAF
J gene: TRBJ1-1; V gene: TRBV12-3/TRBV12-4; clone size: -; D gene: -; CDR3 protein: ASTRTYNTEAF
J gene: TRBJ2-2; V gene: TRBV29-1; clone size: -; D gene: -; CDR3 protein: SVDAGQTNTGELF
J gene: TRBJ1-1; V gene: TRBV7-9; clone size: -; D gene: -; CDR3 protein: ASSSSGGLNTEAF
J gene: TRBJ2-2; V gene: TRBV7-9; clone size: -; D gene: -; CDR3 protein: ASSRIQGGNTGELF
J gene: TRBJ2-7; V gene: TRBV29-1; clone size: -; D gene: TRBD1; CDR3 protein: SVEEGQFSYEQY
J gene: TRBJ2-7; V gene: TRBV30; clone size: few; D gene: -; CDR3 protein: AWSPLWGAEQY
J gene: TRBJ2-4; V gene: TRBV4-1; clone size: -; D gene: -; CDR3 protein: ASSPILGGKNIQY
J gene: TRBJ2-5; V gene: TRBV24-1; clone size: -; D gene: TRBD2; CDR3 protein: ATSESGGQETQY
J gene: TRBJ2-1; V gene: TRBV13; clone size: -; D gene: -; CDR3 protein: ASSSSHREHEQF
J gene: TRBJ2-3; V gene: TRBV7-9; clone size: few; D gene: -; CDR3 protein: ASSLSLAPLSLQY
J gene: TRBJ1-3; V gene: TRBV3-1/TRBV3-2; clone size: once; D gene: TRBD1; CDR3 protein: ASSQAGQIPSGNTIY
J gene: TRBJ1-6; V gene: TRBV25-1; clone size: -; D gene: TRBD1; CDR3 protein: ASSERRTGSSYNSPLH